This TCR beta chain was sequenced in a study of T cell responses to AZD1222 COVID-19 vaccine. Study as a whole: Analysis merged second doses at about 4 or about 12 weeks. Study-wide results and caveats: Regions left unmutated in variants are reportedly the target of nearly half of spike-specific TCRs. Repertoires in all cases were sampled only once the peak T cell response had passed. Spike-wide coverage was observed for vaccine-associated CD4 TCRs, with dominant responses at 160-218 and 743-854.

A note on this clone: Antigen unknown. This CDR3 is also generated by other DNA sequences in the sample.

CDR3 length equals 13 residues. CDR1 is LNHDA, CDR2 SQIVND, per germline (reference sequence). Trimming took off 4 bases at V and 4 bases at J, with 8 bases between the two ends. Clones were sequenced by immunoSEQ multiplex PCR, and TCRdb holds only the in-frame ones, with some missing. The sample includes 160,000 or so clones, around 93% of them seen just once. The chain links TRBV19 to TRBJ1-5; D is possibly TRBD1 (6 bases). The starting material was peripheral blood, obtained on day 0 of AZD1222 vaccination. The receptor was derived from an adult in good health. CDR3 DNA: TGTGCCAGTAGTAATGACAGGAATCAGCCCCAGCATTTT. It yields the protein CASSNDRNQPQHF.